Each of the 10 T cell receptor beta chains below was sequenced from the same sample in a study of shared clonotypes between healthy human individuals. TCRdb's table, derived via immunoSEQ multiplex PCR, lists solely in-frame clones and lacks some. The data show approximately 620,000 clones, around 97% seen once. Sequences were obtained from naive CD4+ T cells sorted from blood. Described subset: CD45RA+ positively selected. These receptors all stem from a woman in her 30s in good health.

V gene TRBV6-5 combines with J gene TRBJ1-1; 7 bases match TRBD1. The germline gives CDR1 MNHEY, CDR2 SVGAGI. After removal of 5 bases from V and 4 bases from J, the junction contained 7 bases not matched to a gene. The CDR3 spans 14 residues. The CDR3 sequence is CASSPIRQGTEAFF. CDR3 nucleotides: TGTGCCAGCAGTCCGATCCGACAGGGCACTGAAGCTTTCTTT.

This sequence joins TRBV11-2 and TRBJ2-2; D unresolved. Trimming removed 5 bases from V and 3 bases from J, with 10 bases in between. This CDR3 region has 14 residues. Germline CDR1 SGHAT, CDR2 FQNNGV. CDR3 in DNA: TGTGCCAGCAGCAACGCACAGTACACCGGGGAGCTGTTTTTT. As protein: CASSNAQYTGELFF.

The V call is TRBV2, the J call TRBJ2-7, with 7 bases identical to TRBD1. J gave up 2 bases and V 6 bases, and 10 bases lay outside the gene matches. The germline V gene encodes CDR1 SNHLY and CDR2 FYNNEI. The CDR3 is 15 residues long. CDR3 sequence reads: CASRFDRDRPYEQYF. CDR3 nucleotide sequence: TGTGCCAGCAGATTCGACCGGGACAGACCCTACGAGCAGTACTTC.

CDR3 residues: CASTVDRGTYGYTF. Written as DNA, the CDR3 is TGTGCCAGCACTGTTGACCGGGGGACTTATGGCTACACCTTC. This chain uses TRBV28 with TRBJ1-2, with a possible D match to TRBD1 (5 bases). Germline CDR1 and CDR2: MDHEN and SYDVKM. V was cut by 7 bases and J by 5 bases, with 17 bases left in between. The CDR3 length is 14 residues.

This clone was seen just once. The chain uses TRBV6-5 and TRBJ2-7, with D maybe TRBD1 (6 bases). Germline CDR1 reads MNHEY; CDR2 reads SVGAGI. The length of the CDR3 is 13 residues. V lost 5 bases, J lost 5 bases, and 13 bases lay in between. The CDR3 bases are TGTGCCAGCAGTAAACCAGGGGTCCACGAGCAGTACTTC. It specifies CASSKPGVHEQYF.

The chain couples TRBV27 to TRBJ2-2; D ambiguous. Trimming pared 3 bases from V and 4 bases from J, leaving 12 bases between. CDR1 is MNHEY, CDR2 SMNVEV, per germline (reference sequence). This CDR3 spans 15 amino acids. CDR3 residues: CASSFSGSATGELFF. The CDR3 DNA follows: TGTGCCAGCAGTTTTTCAGGAAGTGCCACCGGGGAGCTGTTTTTT.

The chain is built from TRBV27 and TRBJ1-3, with D uncertain. Germline V gives CDR1 MNHEY, CDR2 SMNVEV (reference sequence). The length of the CDR3 is 13 residues. V lost 5 bases and J 2 bases, leaving 7 bases between the germline ends. CDR3 amino acids: CASSRAAGNTIYF. The DNA of the CDR3 is TGTGCCAGCAGTCGGGCAGCTGGAAACACCATATATTTT.

This clone was observed a single time. This chain links TRBV5-6 with TRBJ2-2; 15 nucleotides agree with TRBD2. The V gene end was trimmed by 2 bases and the J gene end by 3 bases; junction bases not matched to a gene: 5. From germline, CDR1 is SGHDT and CDR2 YYEEEE. The CDR3 sequence is 18 residues long. The CDR3 is CASSFPGLAGGDTGELFF. The CDR3 DNA sequence: TGTGCCAGCAGCTTCCCGGGACTAGCGGGGGGCGACACCGGGGAGCTGTTTTTT.

The chain uses TRBV5-1 and TRBJ2-1; 12 bases agree with TRBD2. Germline V CDR1 and CDR2: SGHRS, YFSETQ. This CDR3 contains 20 residues. Unmatched junction bases numbered 10, after V lost 0 bases and J lost 0 bases. The CDR3 coding sequence is TGCGCCAGCAGCTTGGACGATCGACTAGCGGGAGTCGGCTCCTACAATGAGCAGTTCTTC. This sequence encodes CASSLDDRLAGVGSYNEQFF.

The J gene is TRBJ2-6, the V gene TRBV11-2; perhaps TRBD1 as D (5 bases). V was trimmed by 4 bases and J by 1 base, leaving 8 bases between them. Germline V lookup: CDR1 SGHAT, CDR2 FQNNGV. This CDR3 has 15 amino acids. The chain's CDR3 is CASSSQGSGANVLTF. The CDR3 DNA reads TGTGCCAGCAGCTCTCAGGGTTCTGGGGCCAACGTCCTGACTTTC.